This T cell receptor (beta chain) was identified in a study of blood T cell repertoires in COVID-19. Repertoires were generated with immunoSEQ multiplex PCR, while TCRdb's copy carries only in-frame clones and drops some. In the table there are around 47,000 clones, around 85% of which are singletons. There are a few counts of this clone. Specimen: peripheral blood. The origin of this receptor is a woman of 80 years or more with COVID-19, enrolled during active disease.

CDR3 DNA sequence: TGTGCCACCAATGAACCCGGGACAGGGAGATACGAGCAGTACTTC. As protein: CATNEPGTGRYEQYF. The V gene is TRBV10-3, the J gene TRBJ2-7; 9 bases align to TRBD1. Germline V gene data show CDR1 as ENHRY and CDR2 as SYGVKD. The CDR3 is 15 amino acids. Losses at the gene ends were 10 bases for V and 4 bases for J; bases not matched to a gene: 14.